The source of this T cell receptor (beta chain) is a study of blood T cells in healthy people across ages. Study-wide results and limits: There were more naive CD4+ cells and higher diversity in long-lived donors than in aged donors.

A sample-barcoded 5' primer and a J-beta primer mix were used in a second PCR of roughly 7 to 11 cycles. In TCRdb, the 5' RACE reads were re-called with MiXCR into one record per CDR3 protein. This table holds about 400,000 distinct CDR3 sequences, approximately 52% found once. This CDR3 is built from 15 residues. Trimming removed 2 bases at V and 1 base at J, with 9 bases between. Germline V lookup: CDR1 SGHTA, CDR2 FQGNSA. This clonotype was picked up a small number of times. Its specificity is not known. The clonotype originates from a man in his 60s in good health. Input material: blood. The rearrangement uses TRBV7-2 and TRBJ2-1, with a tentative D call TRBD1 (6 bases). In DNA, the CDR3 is TGTGCCAGCAGCTTACAAAGGGGGTCCTACAATGAGCAGTTCTTC. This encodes CASSLQRGSYNEQFF.